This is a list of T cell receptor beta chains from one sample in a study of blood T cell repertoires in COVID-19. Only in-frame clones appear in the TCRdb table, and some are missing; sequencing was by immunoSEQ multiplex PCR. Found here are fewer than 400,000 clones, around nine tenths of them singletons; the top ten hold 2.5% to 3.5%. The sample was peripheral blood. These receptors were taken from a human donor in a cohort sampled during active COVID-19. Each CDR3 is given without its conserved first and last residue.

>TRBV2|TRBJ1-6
ASSRHRGNNSPLH
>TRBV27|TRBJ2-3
ASSPSGTDTQY
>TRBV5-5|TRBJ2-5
ASSLPGDTETQY
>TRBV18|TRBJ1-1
ASSPGQGEAEAF
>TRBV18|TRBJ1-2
ASSPLWGTGSYT
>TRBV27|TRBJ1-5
ASRTGVSSNQPQH
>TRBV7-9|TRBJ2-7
ASSLGTGPSYEQY
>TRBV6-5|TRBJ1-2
ASSYSGTYNGYT
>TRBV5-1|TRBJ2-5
ASSSGLDQETQY
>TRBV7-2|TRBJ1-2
ASTTARGNYGYT
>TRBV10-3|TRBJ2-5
AISEARSLQETQY
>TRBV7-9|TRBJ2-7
ASSLGTSGSEQY
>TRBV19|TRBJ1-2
ASSIQATGANYGYT
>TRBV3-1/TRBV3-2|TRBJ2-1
ASSPGGGGPGYNEQF
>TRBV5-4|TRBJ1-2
ASSFRDRVGGYT
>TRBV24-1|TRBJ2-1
ATSDLPGRGAYNEQF
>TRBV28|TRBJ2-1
ASSQGEIEQF
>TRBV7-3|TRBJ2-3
ASSFAGQADTQY
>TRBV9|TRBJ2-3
ASSVTVSTDTQY
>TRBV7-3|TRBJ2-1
ASSSRGQGNEQF
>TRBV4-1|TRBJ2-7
ASSQGSVYEQY
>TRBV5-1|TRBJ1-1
ASSLGPDREVNTEAF
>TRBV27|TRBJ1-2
ASSLTRGPEGYT
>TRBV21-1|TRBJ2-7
ASMQGQGMYEQY
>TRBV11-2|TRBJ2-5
ASSLIVLQETQY
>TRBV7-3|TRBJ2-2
ASSPLAGGTGELF
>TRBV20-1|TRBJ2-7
RGGPPYEQY
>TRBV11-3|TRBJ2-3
ASSSRTGGTDTQY
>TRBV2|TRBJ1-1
ASRYRGNTEAF
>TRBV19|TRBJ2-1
ASSMGGGSYNEQF
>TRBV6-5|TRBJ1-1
ASSDPDSYEAF
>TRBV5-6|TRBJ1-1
ASSLYRTGGNTEAF
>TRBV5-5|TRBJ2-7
ASSSGRGQGADEQY
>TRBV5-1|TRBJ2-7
ASSLGVGVRVSEQY
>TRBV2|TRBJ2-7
ASSQSGSSYEQY
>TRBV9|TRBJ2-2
ASSVDWLAGAGELF
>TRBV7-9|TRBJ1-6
ASSLDPNRVHSPLH
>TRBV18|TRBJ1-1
ASSPRDNSWAF
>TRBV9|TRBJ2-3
ASSPESTTDTQY
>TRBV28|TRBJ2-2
ASSPSGIFTGELF
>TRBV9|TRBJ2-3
ASSQAGTGAADTQY
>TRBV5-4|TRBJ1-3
ASSLGGSGNTIY
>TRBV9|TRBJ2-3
ASSYTDTQY
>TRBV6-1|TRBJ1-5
ASSVQTGGGNQPQH
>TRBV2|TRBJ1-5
ASSADRVGNQPQH
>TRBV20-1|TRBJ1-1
SAFDRGRAF
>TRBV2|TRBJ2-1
ATLSGVEQF
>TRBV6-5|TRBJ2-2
ASSAAGLNTGELF
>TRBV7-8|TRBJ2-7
ASSLPGLSNEQY
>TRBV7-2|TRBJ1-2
ASSLAWGTGRTGYT
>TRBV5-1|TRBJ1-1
ASSQRLAANTEAF
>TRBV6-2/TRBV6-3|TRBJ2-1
ASSDGTGGVDEQF
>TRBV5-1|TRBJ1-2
ASSQATGSSAGYT
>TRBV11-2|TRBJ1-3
ASSLQGSGNTIY
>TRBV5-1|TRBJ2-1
ASSLVTGAMVDEQF
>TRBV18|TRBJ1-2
ASSPPIGQALNYGYT
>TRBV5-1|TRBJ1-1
ASSQGPPGNTEAF
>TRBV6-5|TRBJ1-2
ASRRTGVTGYT
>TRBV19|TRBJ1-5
ASSSGQMRNSNQPQH